Below, 26 T cell receptor beta chains from the same sample are listed, as sequenced in a study of tumor-infiltrating lymphocytes in localized non-small cell lung cancer. TCRdb keeps only in-frame clones here, not all; method: immunoSEQ multiplex PCR. The sample records roughly 11,000 clones, about four fifths being singletons. Sequenced material: lung tumor tissue. These TCRs come from a human donor with non-small cell lung cancer.

This chain joins TRBV6-5 and TRBJ1-5; D gene unclear. The CDR3 spans 14 residues. Germline CDR1 is MNHEY and CDR2 is SVGAGI. With 2 bases removed from V and 3 bases from J, the gap between germline ends came to 8 bases. The CDR3 region is CASSYGPLNQPQHF. The CDR3, as DNA: TGTGCCAGCAGTTACGGACCGCTCAATCAGCCCCAGCATTTT.

The chain has TRBV5-6 and TRBJ2-2, with a weak D call TRBD1 (6 bases). Trimming took 4 bases from V and 7 from J, leaving 11 bases between them. There are 13 residues in the CDR3. Germline V gene lookup returns CDR1 SGHDT and CDR2 YYEEEE. The CDR3 coding sequence is TGTGCCAGCAGCCCGGGGACAAGCGGGGAGCTGTTTTTT. Amino acid sequence: CASSPGTSGELFF.

The chain uses TRBV7-8 and TRBJ2-7; 7 positions match TRBD1. The CDR3 totals 13 residues. Germline CDR1 and CDR2: SGHVS and FQNEAQ. Trimming at V came to 5 bases and at J to 3 bases, leaving 4 bases not matched to a gene. The DNA of the CDR3 is TGTGCCAGCAGCCCGGGACAGATCTACGAGCAGTACTTC. This codes for CASSPGQIYEQYF.

The V call is TRBV14, the J call TRBJ2-7; 7 bases line up with TRBD2. From germline, CDR1 is SGHDN and CDR2 FVKESK. The CDR3 is 15 residues long. The V segment lost 1 base and the J segment 2 bases; nucleotides outside the gene matches: 5. This CDR3 reads CASSQGLAAPYEQYF. CDR3 DNA: TGTGCCAGCAGCCAAGGGCTAGCGGCCCCCTACGAGCAGTACTTC.

The chain recombines TRBV6-5 with TRBJ2-5; D is unclear. Trimming removed 5 bases at V and 4 bases at J, with 8 bases between. This CDR3 region has 12 residues. Per germline, CDR1 MNHEY and CDR2 SVGAGI. CDR3 sequence (DNA): TGTGCCAGCAGTGCCGGCGGAGAGACCCAGTACTTC. Amino acids: CASSAGGETQYF.

The chain has TRBV9 and TRBJ1-1; D possibly corresponds to TRBD1 (5 bases). Germline-derived CDR1 and CDR2 are SGDLS and YYNGEE. The CDR3 contains 15 residues. V lost 2 bases to trimming and J lost 1 base, with 12 bases between them. CDR3 coding DNA: TGTGCCAGCAGCGTGTCAGGGTGGGGGAACACTGAAGCTTTCTTT. It encodes CASSVSGWGNTEAFF.

The table lists this clone with a count of one. The J gene is TRBJ1-4, the V gene TRBV6-1; the D gene is possibly TRBD1 (5 bases). In germline, CDR1 is MNHNS, CDR2 SASEGT. Trimming left V 6 bases short and J 12 bases short, with 14 bases between. The CDR3 loop spans 12 amino acids. The CDR3 DNA is TGTGCCAGCAGGCTCAGGGTAGAGGAACTGTTTTTT. Its protein is CASRLRVEELFF.

The chain uses TRBV27 and TRBJ2-3, with D perhaps matching TRBD1 (6 bases). Germline-derived CDR1 and CDR2 are MNHEY and SMNVEV (reference sequence). The CDR3 extends over 15 amino acids. V lost 2 bases and J 4 bases, leaving 13 bases between the germline ends. CDR3 DNA sequence: TGTGCCAGCAGTTTAGGCGGCAGGGGCCCAGATACGCAGTATTTT. It codes for CASSLGGRGPDTQYF.

This chain joins TRBV9 and TRBJ1-1; D unresolved. V was cut by 3 bases and J by 1 base, with 4 bases left in between. The germline gives CDR1 SGDLS, CDR2 YYNGEE. The length of the CDR3 is 12 residues. For the CDR3, the DNA is TGTGCCAGCAGCGCAGAGAACACTGAAGCTTTCTTT. It is translated as CASSAENTEAFF.

The chain carries TRBV6-1 and TRBJ2-7, with D perhaps matching TRBD2 (5 bases). V was trimmed by 6 bases and J by 4 bases, leaving 10 bases between them. Germline assignment: CDR1 MNHNS and CDR2 SASEGT. The CDR3 consists of 12 residues. The CDR3 here is CASSHTRYEQYF. The CDR3 nucleotides read TGTGCCAGCAGCCACACTAGATACGAGCAGTACTTC.

The chain has TRBV2 and TRBJ1-1; TRBD1 aligns across 8 bases. The CDR3 is made up of 14 amino acids. Germline V gives CDR1 SNHLY, CDR2 FYNNEI. The junction had 6 bases not matched to a gene; V was cut back by 6 bases and J by 3 bases. DNA of the CDR3: TGTGCCAGCAGCGGACAGGGAGCGGACACTGAAGCTTTCTTT. It translates to CASSGQGADTEAFF.

The genes are TRBV6-1 and TRBJ2-7; a weak D match, TRBD1 (5 bases). The V gene's germline CDR1 is MNHNS and CDR2 SASEGT. V gave up 3 bases and J gave up 7 bases, with 16 bases separating them. This CDR3 has 14 amino acids. For the CDR3, the DNA is TGTGCCAGCAGTGATTGGGTTGGGGCTGGGGAGCAGTACTTC. Amino acid sequence: CASSDWVGAGEQYF.

This chain links TRBV30 with TRBJ2-7; 10 nucleotides agree with TRBD1. V was clipped by 6 bases and J by 3 bases; unmatched bases: 5. From germline, CDR1 is GTSNPN and CDR2 SVGIG (reference sequence). The CDR3 has 13 amino acids. CDR3 sequence: CACKWTGGYEQYF. The DNA of the CDR3 is TGTGCCTGTAAGTGGACAGGGGGCTACGAGCAGTACTTC.

This clone was observed a single time. This chain connects TRBV30 to TRBJ1-1, with 8 bases matching TRBD1. This CDR3 has 13 residues. Trimming cost V 8 bases and J 1 base; bases outside gene matches: 6. Per the germline V gene, CDR1 is GTSNPN and CDR2 is SVGIG (reference sequence). CDR3 in amino acids: CAGRTGRNTEAFF. CDR3 coding DNA: TGTGCCGGCCGGACAGGGAGGAACACTGAAGCTTTCTTT.

The rearrangement links TRBV27 to TRBJ2-5; TRBD2 aligns across 13 bases. The V and J ends lost 6 bases and 2 bases, in that order; junction bases with no gene match: 6. This CDR3 spans 16 amino acids. CDR1 MNHEY and CDR2 SMNVEV come from the germline V gene (reference sequence). CDR3 nucleotide sequence: TGTGCCAGCAGATCGACTAGCGGGGGGTTTCAAGAGACCCAGTACTTC. Protein product: CASRSTSGGFQETQYF.

This rearrangement joins TRBV30 to TRBJ1-3, with 10 bases matching TRBD1. With 3 bases clipped from V and 4 bases from J, the junction kept 6 bases outside the gene matches. CDR3 length equals 15 residues. Germline loops: CDR1 GTSNPN, CDR2 SVGIG (reference sequence). Here the CDR3 reads CAWSQGTGEGNTIYF. The CDR3 DNA reads TGTGCCTGGAGCCAGGGGACAGGGGAAGGAAACACCATATATTTT.

The gene calls are TRBV10-3 and TRBJ2-5; D may be TRBD1 (5 bases). V was cut by 3 bases and J by 4 bases, with 9 bases left in between. The germline gives CDR1 ENHRY, CDR2 SYGVKD. CDR3 size: 13 residues. In nucleotides, the CDR3 is TGTGCCATCAGTGAAAGGGGCCCAGAGACCCAGTACTTC. Translated, it gives CAISERGPETQYF.

This clone appeared a single time. The chain has TRBV5-5 and TRBJ2-3; maybe TRBD1 (6 bases). This CDR3 has 15 residues. V dropped 0 bases and J dropped 1 base, with 9 bases sitting between them. The germline V gene encodes CDR1 SGHKS and CDR2 YYEKEE (reference sequence). The CDR3 reads CASSLVDSRTDTQYF. The CDR3 DNA reads as TGTGCCAGCAGCTTGGTGGACAGTCGCACAGATACGCAGTATTTT.

The V call is TRBV5-1, the J call TRBJ2-7; 8 positions match TRBD2. The CDR3 covers 13 residues. V lost 4 bases, J lost 3 bases, and 3 bases stayed unmatched. Germline V gene sequence: CDR1 SGHRS, CDR2 YFSETQ. The CDR3 bases are TGCGCCAGCAGCACGGGGGGGGGCTACGAGCAGTACTTC. Its protein is CASSTGGGYEQYF.

V is TRBV2 and J is TRBJ1-2; TRBD1 might be the D (6 bases). This CDR3 is 15 amino acids long. V lost 3 bases, J lost 6 bases, and 17 bases lay in between. Germline-derived CDR1 and CDR2 are SNHLY and FYNNEI. The CDR3: CASSDGYRVTDGYTF. CDR3 nucleotides: TGTGCCAGCAGTGACGGTTACAGGGTAACCGATGGCTACACCTTC.

This CDR3 is CASSARFRGWGQPQHF. The CDR3 DNA follows: TGTGCCAGCAGTGCTCGATTCAGGGGCTGGGGTCAGCCCCAGCATTTT. V gene TRBV27 combines with J gene TRBJ1-5; TRBD1 is a possible D gene (6 bases). Looked up from germline, CDR1 is MNHEY and CDR2 is SMNVEV (reference sequence). CDR3 length equals 16 residues. The germline V and J ends were trimmed by 5 bases and 6 bases, with 20 bases remaining between them.

This clone is a singleton in its sample. The chain carries TRBV5-1 and TRBJ1-1; TRBD1 is a possible D gene (6 bases). Trimming removed 1 base from V and 4 bases from J, with 8 bases in between. This CDR3 has 13 amino acids. CDR1 and CDR2 (germline): SGHRS, YFSETQ. Here the CDR3 reads CASSLRGGTEAFF. The CDR3 bases are TGCGCCAGCAGCTTGCGAGGGGGCACTGAAGCTTTCTTT.

The chain recombines TRBV16 with TRBJ2-7; no firm D call. The V and J ends lost 2 bases and 5 bases respectively, with 10 bases between them. CDR3 size: 13 residues. The germline gives CDR1 KGHSY, CDR2 FQNENV. Written as DNA, the CDR3 is TGTGCCAGCAGCCAAGGCAGGCCGGACGAGCAGTACTTC. Translating gives CASSQGRPDEQYF.

The chain uses TRBV2 and TRBJ2-7; 7 bases are shared with TRBD2. Germline V gene lookup returns CDR1 SNHLY and CDR2 FYNNEI. The CDR3 length is 15 residues. V lost 7 bases and J lost 3; bases outside the gene matches: 12. CDR3 DNA: TGTGCCAGCACCCAAGAGGTGGGGGGGTTCTACGAGCAGTACTTC. This gives the protein CASTQEVGGFYEQYF.

For the CDR3, the DNA is TGTGCCAGCAGTCGGCAGGGGGGGTCCTACGAGCAGTACTTC. Encoded protein: CASSRQGGSYEQYF. The chain uses TRBV2 and TRBJ2-7; D possibly matches TRBD1 or TRBD2 (7 bases each). V was pared by 5 bases and J by 1 base, with 12 bases between. The CDR3 is 14 residues long. CDR1 is SNHLY and CDR2 is FYNNEI in the germline V gene.

The V and J genes are TRBV7-6 and TRBJ2-5, with D unresolved. CDR1 and CDR2 from the germline V gene are SGHVS and FNYEAQ. Trimming cost V 0 bases and J 1 base, with 3 bases left between them. The CDR3 spans 13 residues. The DNA of the CDR3 is TGTGCCAGCAGCTTAGCAGTCCAAGAGACCCAGTACTTC. Translating gives CASSLAVQETQYF.